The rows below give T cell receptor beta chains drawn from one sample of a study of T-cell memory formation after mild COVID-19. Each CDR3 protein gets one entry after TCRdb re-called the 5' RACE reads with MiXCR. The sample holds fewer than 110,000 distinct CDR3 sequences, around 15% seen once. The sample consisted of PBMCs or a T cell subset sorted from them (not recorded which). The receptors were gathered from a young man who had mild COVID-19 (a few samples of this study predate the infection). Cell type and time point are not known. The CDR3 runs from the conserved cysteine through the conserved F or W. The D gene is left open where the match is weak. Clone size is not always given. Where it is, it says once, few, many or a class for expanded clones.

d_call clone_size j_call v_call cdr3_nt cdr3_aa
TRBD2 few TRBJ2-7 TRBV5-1 TGCGCCAGCAGTGATGCCTACGGTGGGAGGGACGAGCAGTACTTC CASSDAYGGRDEQYF
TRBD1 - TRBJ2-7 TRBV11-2 TGTGCCAGCAGCTTAGACCGGGACAGTTACTACGAGCAGTACTTC CASSLDRDSYYEQYF
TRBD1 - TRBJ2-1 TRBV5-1 TGCGCCAGCAGCCAGGACAGGGCCCCTGATGATGAGCAGTTCTTC CASSQDRAPDDEQFF
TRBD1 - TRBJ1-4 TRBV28 TGTGCCAGCAGGCGCCCCCAAACGACAGGGGTTGGTGAAAAACTGTTTTTT CASRRPQTTGVGEKLFF
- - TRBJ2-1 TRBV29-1 TGCAGCGTTTCGTCGGCTGCTTCCTACAATGAGCAGTTCTTC CSVSSAASYNEQFF
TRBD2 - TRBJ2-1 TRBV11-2 TGTGCCAGCAGCCATACTAGCGGGGTGAATGAGCAGTTCTTC CASSHTSGVNEQFF
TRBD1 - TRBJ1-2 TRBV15 TGTGCCACCAGCAAAGGAGGGGGCCAGGAGGGCTACACCTTC CATSKGGGQEGYTF
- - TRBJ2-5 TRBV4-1 TGCGCCAGCAGCCAAGAACCGGGCAGCCAAGAGACCCAGTACTTC CASSQEPGSQETQYF
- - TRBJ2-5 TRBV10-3 TGTGCCATCAGAGGGAGTGGGGAGACCCAGTACTTC CAIRGSGETQYF
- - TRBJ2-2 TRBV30 TGTGCCTGGGACCTTACCGGGGAGCTGTTTTTT CAWDLTGELFF
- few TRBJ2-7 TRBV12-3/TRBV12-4 TGTGCCAGCGGCTGGTCTCTGGAGCAGTACTTC CASGWSLEQYF
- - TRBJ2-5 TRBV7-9 TGTGCCAGCAGCACCAGAGAGACCCAGTACTTC CASSTRETQYF
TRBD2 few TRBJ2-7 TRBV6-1 TGTGCCAGCAGTGAAGTCGCGGGGGACTACGAGCAGTACTTC CASSEVAGDYEQYF
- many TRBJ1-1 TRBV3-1 TGTGCCAGCAGAGAACAGGGACGCCCTACGCTGGCTTTCTTT CASREQGRPTLAFF
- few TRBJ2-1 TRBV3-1 TGTGCCAGCAGCCAAGATCAAGTAGGTAGTTCCTACAATGAGCAGTTCTTC CASSQDQVGSSYNEQFF
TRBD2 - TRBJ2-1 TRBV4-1 TGCGCCAGCAGCCAAGAGCCTAGCGGGGGGGCTGATGAGCAGTTCTTC CASSQEPSGGADEQFF
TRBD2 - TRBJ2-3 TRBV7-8 TGTGCCAGCAGCTTCCCACTAGCGGGGGGCACAGATACGCAGTATTTT CASSFPLAGGTDTQYF
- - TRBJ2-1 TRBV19 TGTGCCACACGATGGTCGGGTGGCTCCTACAATGAGCAGTTCTTC CATRWSGGSYNEQFF
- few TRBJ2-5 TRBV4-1 TGCGCCAGCAGCCAAGGGCAAAGTAGCGCCCAAGAGACCCAGTACTTC CASSQGQSSAQETQYF